This T cell receptor (beta chain) emerged from a study of blood T cell repertoires in COVID-19. Across the whole study: Sites across the United States, Italy and Spain contributed samples from acute and convalescent COVID-19. Sample material is recorded as cDNA or gDNA derived from T cells, B-cell-depleted T cells, or PBMCs.

Trimming pared 3 bases from V and 3 bases from J, leaving 14 bases between. CDR3 length: 15 residues. Germline values: CDR1 LNHDA, CDR2 SQIVND (reference sequence). In the original processing: Amplifying reference gene primers gave estimates of nucleated cell counts. Sequencing was performed with immunoSEQ multiplex PCR; in TCRdb, only in-frame clones are kept and a portion is missing. The V and J calls and clone size were taken over from that table, and D and trimming were inferred from the DNA. The sample shows a few hundred thousand clones, about 86% of them seen only once. Sequencing used peripheral blood. J is TRBJ1-1 and V is TRBV19; D possibly corresponds to TRBD1 (5 bases). The receptor was derived from a woman in her fifties or sixties with acute or convalescent COVID-19. The CDR3 DNA sequence: TGTGCCAGTAGTATGGGACTCCTGGGGGACACTGAAGCTTTCTTT. Its protein is CASSMGLLGDTEAFF.